The clone carrying this T cell receptor (beta chain) has a handful of counts. Its antigen is still unknown. Germline V gives CDR1 MNHEY, CDR2 SVGEGT. V trimming: 2 bases; J trimming: 6 bases; junction bases outside the gene matches: 4. This CDR3 is built from 15 residues. The source of the sample is a study of CD8 T cells in ankylosing spondylitis. Study outcomes and limitations: A TCR beta motif of 7 to 9 highly homologous variants seemed to mark ankylosing spondylitis blood.

The authors made TCR beta libraries by quantitative 5'-RACE with molecular barcodes. TCRdb recomputed calls from the 5' RACE reads with MiXCR, one row per CDR3 protein. This table holds about 220,000 distinct CDR3 sequences, about 16% found once. The TCR comes from a male donor with ankylosing spondylitis. This rearrangement joins TRBV6-2 or TRBV6-3 to TRBJ2-1, with 10 bases matching TRBD2. The sample consisted of blood, either unsorted or a sorted T cell fraction (not recorded which). In DNA form, the CDR3 reads TGTGCCAGCAGTTACCCCGCTAGCGGGGGCAATGAGCAGTTCTTC. Its protein product is CASSYPASGGNEQFF.